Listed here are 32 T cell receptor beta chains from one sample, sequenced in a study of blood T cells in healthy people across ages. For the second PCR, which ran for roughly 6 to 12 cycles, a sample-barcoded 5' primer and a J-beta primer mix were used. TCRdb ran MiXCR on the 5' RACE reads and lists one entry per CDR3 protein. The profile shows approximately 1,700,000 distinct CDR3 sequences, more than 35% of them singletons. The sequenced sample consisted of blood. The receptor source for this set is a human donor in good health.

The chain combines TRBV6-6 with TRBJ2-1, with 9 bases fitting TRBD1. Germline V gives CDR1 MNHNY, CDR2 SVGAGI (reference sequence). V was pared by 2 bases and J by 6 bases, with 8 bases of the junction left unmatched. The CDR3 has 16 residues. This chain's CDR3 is CASSYNARQGGNEQFF. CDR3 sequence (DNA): TGTGCCAGCAGTTACAATGCGAGACAGGGGGGCAATGAGCAGTTCTTC.

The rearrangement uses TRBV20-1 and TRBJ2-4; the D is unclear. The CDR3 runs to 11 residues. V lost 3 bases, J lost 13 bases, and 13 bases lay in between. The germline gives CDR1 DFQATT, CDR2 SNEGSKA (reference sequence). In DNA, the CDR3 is TGCAGTGCTAGTCCCAGCCGTGAGCAGTACTTC. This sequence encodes CSASPSREQYF.

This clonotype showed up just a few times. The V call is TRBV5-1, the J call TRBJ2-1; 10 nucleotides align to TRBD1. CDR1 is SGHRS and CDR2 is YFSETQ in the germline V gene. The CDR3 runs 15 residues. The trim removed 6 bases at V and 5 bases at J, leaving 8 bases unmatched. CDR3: CASTVTGGLNNEQFF. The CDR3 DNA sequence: TGCGCCAGCACAGTGACAGGGGGCTTAAACAATGAGCAGTTCTTC.

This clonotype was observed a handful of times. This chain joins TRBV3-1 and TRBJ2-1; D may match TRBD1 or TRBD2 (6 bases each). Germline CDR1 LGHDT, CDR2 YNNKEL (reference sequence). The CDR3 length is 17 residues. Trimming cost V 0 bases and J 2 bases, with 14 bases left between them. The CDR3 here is CASSQDHGGRPYNEQFF. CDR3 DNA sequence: TGTGCCAGCAGCCAAGATCACGGGGGCCGACCCTACAATGAGCAGTTCTTC.

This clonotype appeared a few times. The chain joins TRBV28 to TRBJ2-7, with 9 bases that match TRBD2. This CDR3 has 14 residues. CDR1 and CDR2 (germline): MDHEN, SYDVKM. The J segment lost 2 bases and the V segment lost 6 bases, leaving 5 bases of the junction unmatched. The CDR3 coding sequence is TGTGCCAGCAGGTCGGGACTAGCCCCCTACGAGCAGTACTTC. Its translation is CASRSGLAPYEQYF.

The CDR3 DNA reads TGTGCCAGCAGGCCGGGACCTTTCTACGAGCAGTACTTC. It yields the protein CASRPGPFYEQYF. V gene TRBV12-3 or TRBV12-4 combines with J gene TRBJ2-7, with D possibly being TRBD1 or TRBD2 (5 bases each). V dropped 6 bases and J dropped 3 bases, with 12 bases sitting between them. CDR3 length: 13 amino acids.

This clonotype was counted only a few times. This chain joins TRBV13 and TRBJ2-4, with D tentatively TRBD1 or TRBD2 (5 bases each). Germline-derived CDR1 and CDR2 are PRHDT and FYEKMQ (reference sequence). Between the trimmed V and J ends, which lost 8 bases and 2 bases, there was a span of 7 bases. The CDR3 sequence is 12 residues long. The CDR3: CASEGSKNIQYF. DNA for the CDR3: TGTGCCAGCGAGGGGTCCAAAAACATTCAGTACTTC.

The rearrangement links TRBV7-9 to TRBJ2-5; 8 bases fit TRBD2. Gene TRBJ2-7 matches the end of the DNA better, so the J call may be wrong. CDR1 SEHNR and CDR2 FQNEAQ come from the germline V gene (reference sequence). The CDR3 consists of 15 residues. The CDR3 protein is CASSLFVSGEHEQYF. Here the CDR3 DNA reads TGTGCCAGCAGCTTATTCGTTAGCGGGGAGCACGAGCAGTACTTC.

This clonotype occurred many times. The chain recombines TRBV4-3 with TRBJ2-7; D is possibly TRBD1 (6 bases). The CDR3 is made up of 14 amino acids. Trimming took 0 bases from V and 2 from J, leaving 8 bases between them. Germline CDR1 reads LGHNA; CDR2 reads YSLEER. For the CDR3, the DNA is TGCGCCAGCAGCCAAGATCCAGGGGCCTACGAGCAGTACTTC. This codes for CASSQDPGAYEQYF.

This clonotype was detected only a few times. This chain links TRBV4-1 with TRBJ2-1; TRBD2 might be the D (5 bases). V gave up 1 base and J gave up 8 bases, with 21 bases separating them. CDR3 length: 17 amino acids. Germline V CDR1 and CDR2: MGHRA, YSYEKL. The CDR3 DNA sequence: TGCGCCAGCAGCCAAGGGAGGCGCAGGAAACCGCAGTATGAGCAGTTCTTC. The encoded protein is CASSQGRRRKPQYEQFF.

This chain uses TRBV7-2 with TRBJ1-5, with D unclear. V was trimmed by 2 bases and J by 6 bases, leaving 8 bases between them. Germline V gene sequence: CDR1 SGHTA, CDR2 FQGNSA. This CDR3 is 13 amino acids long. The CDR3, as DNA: TGTGCCAGCAGCTTAAAGGAGGGTCAGCCCCAGCATTTT. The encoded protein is CASSLKEGQPQHF.

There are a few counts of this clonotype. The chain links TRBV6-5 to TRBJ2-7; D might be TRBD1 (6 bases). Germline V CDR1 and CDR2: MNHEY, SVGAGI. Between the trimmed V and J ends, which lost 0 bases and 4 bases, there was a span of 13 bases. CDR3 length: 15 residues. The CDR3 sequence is CASSYSHSGVYEQYF. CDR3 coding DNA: TGTGCCAGCAGTTACTCGCACTCAGGGGTTTACGAGCAGTACTTC.

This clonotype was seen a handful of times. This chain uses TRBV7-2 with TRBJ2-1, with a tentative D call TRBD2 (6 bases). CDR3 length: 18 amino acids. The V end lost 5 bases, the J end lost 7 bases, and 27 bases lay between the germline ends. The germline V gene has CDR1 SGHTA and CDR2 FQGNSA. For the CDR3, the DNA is TGTGCCAGCAGCCTCTCCCCCGGGCGGAGGGGCGCTCGGAATGAGCAGTTCTTC. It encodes CASSLSPGRRGARNEQFF.

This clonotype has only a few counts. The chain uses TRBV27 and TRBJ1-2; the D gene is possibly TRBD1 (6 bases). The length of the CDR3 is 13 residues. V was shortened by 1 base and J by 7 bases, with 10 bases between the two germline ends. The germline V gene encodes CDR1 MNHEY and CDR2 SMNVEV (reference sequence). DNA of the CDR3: TGTGCCAGCAGTTTATTCAGGGGCGGTGGCTACACCTTC. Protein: CASSLFRGGGYTF.

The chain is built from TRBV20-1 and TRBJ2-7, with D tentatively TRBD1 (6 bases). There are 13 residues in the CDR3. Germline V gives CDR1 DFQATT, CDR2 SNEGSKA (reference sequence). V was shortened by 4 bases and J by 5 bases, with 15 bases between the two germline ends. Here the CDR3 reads CSAKQLGGNEQYF. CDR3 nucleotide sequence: TGCAGTGCTAAACAACTTGGGGGCAACGAGCAGTACTTC.

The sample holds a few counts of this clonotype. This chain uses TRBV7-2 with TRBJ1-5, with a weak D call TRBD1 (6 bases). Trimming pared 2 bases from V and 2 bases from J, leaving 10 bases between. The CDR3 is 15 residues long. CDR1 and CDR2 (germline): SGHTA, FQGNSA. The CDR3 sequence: CASSLNRDGNQPQHF. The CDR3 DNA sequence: TGTGCCAGCAGCTTAAACAGGGATGGCAATCAGCCCCAGCATTTT. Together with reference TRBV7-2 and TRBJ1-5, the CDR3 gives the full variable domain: GAGVSQSPSNKVTEKGKDVELRCDPISGHTALYWYRQSLGQGLEFLIYFQGNSAPDKSGLPSDRFSAERTGGSVSTLTIQRTQQEDSAVYLCASSLNRDGNQPQHFGDGTRLSIL.

CDR3 residues: CASSIGQGANEQFF. In DNA form, the CDR3 reads TGCGCCAGCAGCATAGGACAGGGGGCCAATGAGCAGTTCTTC. This chain joins TRBV5-1 and TRBJ2-1; TRBD1 matches 11 bases. The V gene end was trimmed by 4 bases and the J gene end by 6 bases; junction bases not matched to a gene: 3. The germline CDR1 and CDR2 sequences are SGHRS and YFSETQ. The CDR3 extends over 14 amino acids.

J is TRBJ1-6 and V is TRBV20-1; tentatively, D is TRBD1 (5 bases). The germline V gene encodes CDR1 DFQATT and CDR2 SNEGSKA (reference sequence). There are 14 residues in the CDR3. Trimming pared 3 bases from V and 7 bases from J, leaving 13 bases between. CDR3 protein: CSARDNLDNSPLHF. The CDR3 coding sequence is TGCAGTGCTAGGGACAACTTGGACAATTCACCCCTCCACTTT.

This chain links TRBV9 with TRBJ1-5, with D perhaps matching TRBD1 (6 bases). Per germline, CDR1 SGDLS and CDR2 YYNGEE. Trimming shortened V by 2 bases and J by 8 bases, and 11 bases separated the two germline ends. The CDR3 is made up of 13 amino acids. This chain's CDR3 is CASSVGGREPQHF. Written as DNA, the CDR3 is TGTGCCAGCAGCGTCGGGGGCCGGGAGCCCCAGCATTTT.

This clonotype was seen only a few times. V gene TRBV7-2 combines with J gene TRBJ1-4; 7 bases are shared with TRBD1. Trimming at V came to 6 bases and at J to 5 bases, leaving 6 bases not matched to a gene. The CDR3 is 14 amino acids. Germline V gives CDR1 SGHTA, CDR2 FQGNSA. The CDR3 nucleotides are TGTGCCAGCAGGCTGACAGGGTTCAATGAAAAACTGTTTTTT. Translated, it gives CASRLTGFNEKLFF.

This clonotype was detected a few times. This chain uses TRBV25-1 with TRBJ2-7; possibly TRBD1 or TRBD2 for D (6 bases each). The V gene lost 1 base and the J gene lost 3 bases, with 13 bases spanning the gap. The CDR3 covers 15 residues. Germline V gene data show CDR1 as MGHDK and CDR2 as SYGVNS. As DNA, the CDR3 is TGTGCCAGCAGTGAATTGGGCAGGGGAGGCTACGAGCAGTACTTC. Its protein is CASSELGRGGYEQYF.

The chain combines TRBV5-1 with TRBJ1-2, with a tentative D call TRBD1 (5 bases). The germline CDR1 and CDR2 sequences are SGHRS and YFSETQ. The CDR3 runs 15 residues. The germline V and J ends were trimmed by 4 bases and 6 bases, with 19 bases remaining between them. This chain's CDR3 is CASSRRTQGEDGYTF. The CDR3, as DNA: TGCGCCAGCAGCCGAAGGACACAAGGGGAGGATGGCTACACCTTC.

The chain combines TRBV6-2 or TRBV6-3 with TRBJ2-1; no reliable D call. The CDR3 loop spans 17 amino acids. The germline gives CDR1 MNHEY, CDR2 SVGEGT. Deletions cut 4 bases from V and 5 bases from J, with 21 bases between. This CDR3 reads CASSSSLSLGFDNEQFF. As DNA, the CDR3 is TGTGCCAGCAGTTCTTCCTTGAGTCTAGGTTTTGACAATGAGCAGTTCTTC.

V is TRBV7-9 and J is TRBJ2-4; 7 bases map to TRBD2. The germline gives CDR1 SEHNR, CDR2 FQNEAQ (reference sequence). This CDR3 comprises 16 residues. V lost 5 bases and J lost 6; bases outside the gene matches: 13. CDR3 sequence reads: CASSTTGGDSGNIQYF. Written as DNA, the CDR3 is TGTGCCAGCAGCACGACGGGGGGTGATAGTGGAAACATTCAGTACTTC.

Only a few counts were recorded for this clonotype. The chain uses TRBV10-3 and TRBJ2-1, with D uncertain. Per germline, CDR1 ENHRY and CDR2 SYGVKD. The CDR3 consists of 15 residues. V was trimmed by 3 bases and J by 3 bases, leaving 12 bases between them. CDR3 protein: CAISDPGTDYNEQFF. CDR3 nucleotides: TGTGCCATCAGTGACCCCGGTACAGACTACAATGAGCAGTTCTTC.

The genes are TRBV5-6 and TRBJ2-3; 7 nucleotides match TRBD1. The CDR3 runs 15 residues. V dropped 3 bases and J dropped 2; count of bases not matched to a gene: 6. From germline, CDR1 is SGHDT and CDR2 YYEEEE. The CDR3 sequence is CASSSGTAHTDTQYF. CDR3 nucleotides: TGTGCCAGCAGCTCCGGGACAGCCCACACAGATACGCAGTATTTT.

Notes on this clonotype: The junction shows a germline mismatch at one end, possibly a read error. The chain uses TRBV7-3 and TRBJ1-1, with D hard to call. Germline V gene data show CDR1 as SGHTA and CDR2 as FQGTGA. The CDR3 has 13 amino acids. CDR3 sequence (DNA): TGTGCCAGCAGCTTAACGCTGAACAGTGAAGCTTTCTTT. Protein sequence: CASSLTLNSEAFF.

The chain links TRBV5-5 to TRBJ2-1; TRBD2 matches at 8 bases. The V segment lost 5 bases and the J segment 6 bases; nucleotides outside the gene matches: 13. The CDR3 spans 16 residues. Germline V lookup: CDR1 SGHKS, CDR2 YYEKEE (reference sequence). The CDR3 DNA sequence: TGTGCCAGCAGTGGGGGGCCCAGCGGGGGAGGCAATGAGCAGTTCTTC. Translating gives CASSGGPSGGGNEQFF.

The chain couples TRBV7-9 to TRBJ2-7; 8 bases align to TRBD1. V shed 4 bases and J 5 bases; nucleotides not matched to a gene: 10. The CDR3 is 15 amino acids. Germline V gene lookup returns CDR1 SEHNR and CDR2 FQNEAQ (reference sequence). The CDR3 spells CASSSPRTGRNEQYF. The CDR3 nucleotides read TGTGCCAGCAGCTCCCCAAGGACAGGGAGAAACGAGCAGTACTTC.

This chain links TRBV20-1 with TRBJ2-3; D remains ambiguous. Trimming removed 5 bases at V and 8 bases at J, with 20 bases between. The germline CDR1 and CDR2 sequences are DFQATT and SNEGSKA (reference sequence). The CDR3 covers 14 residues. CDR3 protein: CSAQTPTRRPTQYF. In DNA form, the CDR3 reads TGCAGTGCTCAAACCCCGACGCGTAGACCTACGCAGTATTTT.

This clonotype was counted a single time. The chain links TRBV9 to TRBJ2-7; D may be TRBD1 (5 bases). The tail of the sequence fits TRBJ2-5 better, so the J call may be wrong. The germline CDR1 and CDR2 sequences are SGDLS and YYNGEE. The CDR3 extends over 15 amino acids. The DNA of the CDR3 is TGTGCCAGCAGCGTGGGCAGGGAAATGTCGGAGACCCAGTACTTC. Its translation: CASSVGREMSETQYF.

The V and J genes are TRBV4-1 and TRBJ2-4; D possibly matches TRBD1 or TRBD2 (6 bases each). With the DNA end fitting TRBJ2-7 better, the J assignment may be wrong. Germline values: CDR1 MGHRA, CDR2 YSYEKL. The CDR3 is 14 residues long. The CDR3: CASTRDTNTYEQYF. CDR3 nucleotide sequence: TGCGCCAGCACGCGGGACACAAATACCTACGAGCAGTACTTC.